Presented here are 24 T cell receptor beta chains from one specimen sequenced in a study of T cells after yellow fever vaccination. TCRdb processed the 5' RACE reads anew with MiXCR; each CDR3 protein has one entry. Of hundreds of thousands of distinct CDR3 sequences in the sample, approximately 13% were seen once. This specimen consisted of PBMCs, obtained on the day of the yellow fever booster vaccination. Receptors were obtained from a young man who received the YFV17D yellow fever vaccine.

The chain has TRBV5-4 and TRBJ2-1; 14 bases align to TRBD2. V was pared by 4 bases and J by 9 bases, with 6 bases of the junction left unmatched. There are 15 residues in the CDR3. Germline V gene lookup returns CDR1 SGHNT and CDR2 YYREEE (reference sequence). The CDR3 coding sequence is TGTGCCAGCAGCCAATCGGGACTAGCGGGAGTTGAGCAGTTCTTC. This translates into CASSQSGLAGVEQFF.

This chain links TRBV27 with TRBJ2-4; D not certain. Trimming took off 0 bases at V and 5 bases at J, with 8 bases between the two ends. In germline, CDR1 is MNHEY, CDR2 SMNVEV (reference sequence). The CDR3 covers 14 residues. CDR3 bases: TGTGCCAGCAGTTTATCGAACTCCCAAAACATTCAGTACTTC. Translation: CASSLSNSQNIQYF.

This clonotype has at least ten counts. V is TRBV5-1 and J is TRBJ2-5, with D unclear. Germline V gene lookup returns CDR1 SGHRS and CDR2 YFSETQ. V gave up 1 base and J gave up 5 bases, with 6 bases separating them. This CDR3 spans 12 amino acids. Here the CDR3 DNA reads TGCGCCAGCAGCTTGAGTTTTGAGACCCAGTACTTC. This gives the protein CASSLSFETQYF.

The table lists this clonotype with a few counts. This chain connects TRBV5-1 to TRBJ1-5, with D possibly TRBD1 on 5 matching bases. CDR1 is SGHRS, CDR2 YFSETQ, per germline. V was trimmed by 3 bases and J by 3 bases, leaving 10 bases between them. The CDR3 runs to 14 residues. The CDR3 reads CASSYGDSNQPQHF. The DNA for the CDR3 is TGCGCCAGCAGCTATGGGGACTCCAATCAGCCCCAGCATTTT.

V usage is TRBV6-2 or TRBV6-3 and J usage is TRBJ2-4; 11 bases agree with TRBD2. This CDR3 has 17 residues. Germline CDR1 reads MNHEY; CDR2 reads SVGEGT. The V gene end was trimmed by 4 bases and the J gene end by 2 bases; junction bases not matched to a gene: 7. This CDR3 reads CASSFPLAGEPKNIQYF. CDR3 nucleotides: TGTGCCAGCAGTTTTCCACTAGCGGGAGAACCCAAAAACATTCAGTACTTC.

This clonotype came up many times. The rearrangement joins TRBV27 to TRBJ2-1; a possible D gene is TRBD2 (6 bases). Germline V gives CDR1 MNHEY, CDR2 SMNVEV (reference sequence). CDR3 length: 12 residues. The germline V and J ends were trimmed by 4 bases and 15 bases, with 16 bases remaining between them. The CDR3 reads CASSSPGTWPFF. CDR3 DNA: TGTGCCAGCAGTTCTCCCGGGACTTGGCCGTTCTTC.

In its sample, this clonotype was seen a few times. V is TRBV5-4 and J is TRBJ1-1, with D possibly matching TRBD1 (5 bases). Germline lookup yields CDR1 SGHNT and CDR2 YYREEE (reference sequence). Trimming removed 4 bases from V and 4 bases from J, with 11 bases in between. The CDR3 consists of 13 residues. The chain's CDR3 is CASSKPTATEAFF. CDR3 DNA sequence: TGTGCCAGCAGCAAACCGACAGCCACTGAAGCTTTCTTT. Filled out from reference TRBV5-4 and TRBJ1-1, the complete variable domain reads ETGVTQSPTHLIKTRGQQVTLRCSSQSGHNTVSWYQQALGQGPQFIFQYYREEENGRGNFPPRFSGLQFPNYSSELNVNALELDDSALYLCASSKPTATEAFFGQGTRLTVV.

This clonotype was detected only a few times. The chain combines TRBV4-3 with TRBJ2-2; D call uncertain. This CDR3 spans 17 amino acids. With 0 bases removed from V and 6 bases from J, the gap between germline ends came to 17 bases. Germline CDR1 is LGHNA and CDR2 is YSLEER. CDR3 sequence reads: CASSQDLVRGRSGELFF. In DNA, the CDR3 is TGCGCCAGCAGCCAAGATTTGGTACGCGGAAGATCCGGGGAGCTGTTTTTT.

This clonotype was counted a few times. This chain uses TRBV20-1 with TRBJ2-7, with D possibly TRBD2 on 6 matching bases. Trimming shortened V by 5 bases and J by 2 bases, and 16 bases separated the two germline ends. CDR1 DFQATT and CDR2 SNEGSKA come from the germline V gene (reference sequence). The CDR3 is 14 amino acids. CDR3 sequence reads: CSASLGGITYEQYF. The DNA of the CDR3 is TGCAGTGCTTCCTTGGGGGGTATTACCTACGAGCAGTACTTC.

The chain recombines TRBV7-2 with TRBJ2-1, with a weak D call TRBD1 (5 bases). The CDR3 length is 14 residues. The ends were cut back, 0 bases at V and 6 bases at J, with 9 bases in the middle. The germline gives CDR1 SGHTA, CDR2 FQGNSA. The CDR3 is CASSLARVGNEQFF. The CDR3 nucleotides are TGTGCCAGCAGCTTAGCCAGGGTGGGCAATGAGCAGTTCTTC.

This clonotype occurred a few times. The CDR3 sequence is CASSQVEREWGYTF. The CDR3 nucleotides are TGCGCCAGCAGCCAAGTTGAACGGGAGTGGGGCTACACCTTC. The rearrangement links TRBV4-1 to TRBJ1-2; D remains unclear. Germline CDR1 and CDR2: MGHRA and YSYEKL. The CDR3 is 14 amino acids. V dropped 1 base and J dropped 8 bases, with 14 bases sitting between them.

The J gene is TRBJ1-2, the V gene TRBV20-1, with 10 bases that match TRBD1. Germline CDR1 reads DFQATT; CDR2 reads SNEGSKA (reference sequence). The V gene end was trimmed by 6 bases and the J gene end by 4 bases; junction bases not matched to a gene: 11. The CDR3 is made up of 15 amino acids. The CDR3 spells CSAPIGQGDGYGYTF. In nucleotides, the CDR3 is TGCAGTGCGCCCATCGGACAGGGGGATGGCTATGGCTACACCTTC.

This clonotype occurred once. The chain carries TRBV4-3 and TRBJ2-7; 9 bases agree with TRBD1. CDR3 length: 12 residues. Germline V gene lookup returns CDR1 LGHNA and CDR2 YSLEER. The ends lost 11 bases at V and 4 bases at J; junction bases unmatched: 6. The DNA of the CDR3 is TGCGCCGGGGACAGGGCCCAATACGAGCAGTACTTC. Translation gives CAGDRAQYEQYF.

The genes are TRBV11-2 and TRBJ2-7; no firm D call. This CDR3 has 17 amino acids. V lost 0 bases and J lost 4, with 19 bases in between. Germline CDR1 is SGHAT and CDR2 is FQNNGV. Written as DNA, the CDR3 is TGTGCCAGCAGCTTAGATACTTCCTCGAAGTATCGGTACGAGCAGTACTTC. Amino acid sequence: CASSLDTSSKYRYEQYF.

The chain has TRBV3-1 and TRBJ2-1, with 11 bases aligning to TRBD2. Losses at the gene ends were 0 bases for V and 10 bases for J; bases not matched to a gene: 11. The CDR3 is 17 amino acids. Germline V lookup: CDR1 LGHDT, CDR2 YNNKEL (reference sequence). The CDR3 protein is CASSQDPGSGRGGEQFF. CDR3 sequence (DNA): TGTGCCAGCAGCCAAGATCCCGGTAGCGGGAGGGGCGGGGAGCAGTTCTTC.

This clonotype has just a few counts. CDR3 in DNA: TGTGCCAGCTCACCACCGGTCGGGGGTGTCGGTGAAGCTTTCTTT. Encoded protein: CASSPPVGGVGEAFF. The chain has TRBV18 and TRBJ1-1; TRBD1 might be the D (5 bases). Germline CDR1 KGHSH, CDR2 LQKENI. The CDR3 contains 15 residues. V lost 0 bases to trimming and J lost 7 bases, with 15 bases between them.

This clonotype appeared many times. The V and J genes are TRBV9 and TRBJ2-5; 9 bases agree with TRBD2. Germline CDR1 is SGDLS and CDR2 is YYNGEE. The J segment lost 5 bases and the V segment lost 4 bases, leaving 6 bases of the junction unmatched. The CDR3 runs to 14 residues. CDR3 nucleotide sequence: TGTGCCAGCAGCCAAGGGACTAGCCGTGAGACCCAGTACTTC. Translated, it gives CASSQGTSRETQYF. The full variable domain, rest sourced from reference TRBV9 and TRBJ2-5, is DSGVTQTPKHLITATGQRVTLRCSPRSGDLSVYWYQQSLDQGLQFLIQYYNGEERAKGNILERFSAQQFPDLHSELNLSSLELGDSALYFCASSQGTSRETQYFGPGTRLLVL.

This clonotype was seen only a few times. CDR3 sequence (DNA): TGTGCCAGCAGTGCCCTAGCGGGCCCTCAAGAGACCCAGTACTTC. This translates into CASSALAGPQETQYF. The chain joins TRBV2 to TRBJ2-5; 8 nucleotides align to TRBD2. Losses at the gene ends were 4 bases for V and 2 bases for J; bases not matched to a gene: 6. The CDR3 totals 15 residues. CDR1 is SNHLY, CDR2 FYNNEI, per germline.

This clonotype was counted ten times or more. The chain recombines TRBV29-1 with TRBJ2-5, with 7 positions matching TRBD2. V was pared by 8 bases and J by 5 bases, with 11 bases of the junction left unmatched. From germline, CDR1 is SQVTM and CDR2 ANQGSEA. This CDR3 has 13 residues. CDR3 sequence reads: CSHASGSGETQYF. In nucleotides, the CDR3 is TGCAGCCACGCTAGCGGATCCGGGGAGACCCAGTACTTC.

This clonotype was picked up a small number of times. The CDR3 nucleotides are TGTGCCAGCAGTTCTTTTGGCCCAATCGTCCCCCAGCATTTT. This translates into CASSSFGPIVPQHF. The chain has TRBV6-2 or TRBV6-3 and TRBJ1-5; D remains unclear. CDR1 and CDR2 from the germline V gene are MNHEY and SVGEGT. V lost 4 bases and J 10 bases, leaving 17 bases between the germline ends. CDR3 length: 14 amino acids.

The CDR3 nucleotides are TGTGCCAGCAGCTTAGTGGGGGACAATCCCGGGGAGCTGTTTTTT. Translation gives CASSLVGDNPGELFF. This chain links TRBV7-6 with TRBJ2-2, with TRBD1 as a possible D gene (6 bases). This CDR3 region has 15 residues. V lost 1 base, J lost 6 bases, and 12 bases lay in between. Germline CDR1 is SGHVS and CDR2 is FNYEAQ. Filled out from reference TRBV7-6 and TRBJ2-2, the complete variable domain reads GAGVSQSPRYKVTKRGQDVALRCDPISGHVSLYWYRQALGQGPEFLTYFNYEAQQDKSGLPNDRFSAERPEGSISTLTIQRTEQRDSAMYRCASSLVGDNPGELFFGEGSRLTVL.

The V gene is TRBV7-9, the J gene TRBJ1-1; tentatively, D is TRBD1 (5 bases). CDR3 size: 14 residues. Germline V gene data show CDR1 as SEHNR and CDR2 as FQNEAQ (reference sequence). With 1 base removed from V and 7 bases from J, the gap between germline ends came to 13 bases. CDR3 amino acids: CASSLGQTASEAFF. The CDR3 bases are TGTGCCAGCAGCTTAGGACAGACCGCGAGTGAAGCTTTCTTT.

Only a few counts were recorded for this clonotype. The gene calls are TRBV20-1 and TRBJ1-1; TRBD1 is a possible D gene (5 bases). Germline assignment: CDR1 DFQATT and CDR2 SNEGSKA (reference sequence). The CDR3 loop spans 14 amino acids. With 5 bases removed from V and 1 base from J, the gap between germline ends came to 14 bases. The CDR3 DNA is TGCAGTGCTCGAATCGGGACGGCGAACACTGAAGCTTTCTTT. Its protein product is CSARIGTANTEAFF.

V gene TRBV7-2 combines with J gene TRBJ1-4; D is unclear. Germline-derived CDR1 and CDR2 are SGHTA and FQGNSA. V was cut by 3 bases and J by 7 bases, with 12 bases left in between. The CDR3 covers 14 residues. The CDR3 here is CASSFLPSREKLFF. DNA of the CDR3: TGTGCCAGCAGCTTTTTACCCTCTCGTGAAAAACTGTTTTTT. The whole variable domain, filled in from reference TRBV7-2 and TRBJ1-4, reads GAGVSQSPSNKVTEKGKDVELRCDPISGHTALYWYRQSLGQGLEFLIYFQGNSAPDKSGLPSDRFSAERTGGSVSTLTIQRTQQEDSAVYLCASSFLPSREKLFFGSGTQLSVL.